Following are 11 T cell receptor beta chains from one sample sequenced in a study of T-cell reconstitution after alpha-beta-depleted transplantation in children. Unique molecular identifiers tagged the TCRbeta library. TCRdb ran MiXCR on the PCR reads and lists one entry per CDR3 protein. The data contain hundreds of thousands of distinct CDR3 sequences, about a sixth of them singletons. Sample: PBMCs, mostly from graft donor cells, taken 360 days after TCRalphabeta/CD19-depleted stem cell transplant. Source of these receptors: a male patient between 2 and 10 years old who had a stem cell transplant for acute lymphoblastic leukemia, so the T cells may come from the graft donor.

The genes are TRBV10-3 and TRBJ2-7; D is perhaps TRBD1 (6 bases). The CDR3 length is 16 residues. The V end lost 3 bases, the J end lost 1 base, and 16 bases lay between the germline ends. The V gene's germline CDR1 is ENHRY and CDR2 SYGVKD. The CDR3 DNA is TGTGCCATCAGTGACCCGGACAGCCCCAGGTCCTACGAGCAGTACTTC. Residues: CAISDPDSPRSYEQYF.

A few counts support this clonotype. The chain uses TRBV5-1 and TRBJ2-3; D is uncertain. In germline, CDR1 is SGHRS, CDR2 YFSETQ. V was cut by 4 bases and J by 0 bases, with 15 bases left in between. The CDR3 consists of 16 residues. The CDR3 here is CASSPARVRSTDTQYF. In DNA form, the CDR3 reads TGCGCCAGCAGCCCCGCCCGGGTCCGCAGCACAGATACGCAGTATTTT.

This clonotype was detected ten times or more. This rearrangement joins TRBV29-1 to TRBJ2-3, with 10 positions matching TRBD2. CDR3 length: 16 amino acids. Trimming removed 3 bases from V and 2 bases from J; junction bases left unmatched: 8. CDR1 is SQVTM, CDR2 ANQGSEA, per germline. CDR3 nucleotide sequence: TGCAGCGTTGATCTCCTAGCGGGGGAGATCACAGATACGCAGTATTTT. Protein sequence: CSVDLLAGEITDTQYF.

This clonotype was recorded a few times. The chain couples TRBV29-1 to TRBJ2-1; D remains unclear. Per germline, CDR1 SQVTM and CDR2 ANQGSEA. V was clipped by 5 bases and J by 7 bases, with 12 bases between them. This CDR3 has 12 amino acids. CDR3 sequence: CSVRGLTNEQFF. As DNA, the CDR3 is TGCAGCGTTAGAGGCCTGACGAATGAGCAGTTCTTC.

The chain joins TRBV9 to TRBJ1-1; perhaps TRBD1 as D (6 bases). CDR1 and CDR2 (germline): SGDLS, YYNGEE. The germline V and J ends were trimmed by 4 bases and 2 bases, with 15 bases remaining between them. The length of the CDR3 is 15 residues. In nucleotides, the CDR3 is TGTGCCAGCAGCCCACTGGACAGACCCAACACTGAAGCTTTCTTT. As protein: CASSPLDRPNTEAFF.

This clonotype has only a few counts. The chain carries TRBV5-1 and TRBJ1-1, with 7 bases identical to TRBD1. The length of the CDR3 is 14 residues. The germline gives CDR1 SGHRS, CDR2 YFSETQ. Unmatched junction bases numbered 7, after V lost 7 bases and J lost 1 base. This CDR3 reads CASGPGTANTEAFF. CDR3 sequence (DNA): TGCGCCAGCGGACCCGGGACAGCGAACACTGAAGCTTTCTTT. The full variable domain, rest sourced from reference TRBV5-1 and TRBJ1-1, is KAGVTQTPRYLIKTRGQQVTLSCSPISGHRSVSWYQQTPGQGLQFLFEYFSETQRNKGNFPGRFSGRQFSNSRSEMNVSTLELGDSALYLCASGPGTANTEAFFGQGTRLTVV.

V gene TRBV27 combines with J gene TRBJ1-4, with no clear D. Trimming shortened V by 1 base and J by 10 bases, and 19 bases separated the two germline ends. Germline V gene sequence: CDR1 MNHEY, CDR2 SMNVEV (reference sequence). The CDR3 is made up of 16 amino acids. CDR3 in DNA: TGTGCCAGCAGTTTATTGCCGGTTGGAAAGGCGGGAAAACTGTTTTTT. Residues: CASSLLPVGKAGKLFF.

The gene calls are TRBV6-2 or TRBV6-3 and TRBJ2-7; possibly TRBD2 for D (5 bases). The CDR3 length is 14 residues. The germline V gene has CDR1 MNHEY and CDR2 SVGEGT. With 2 bases removed from V and 0 bases from J, the gap between germline ends came to 8 bases. The CDR3 sequence is CASSYRGFSYEQYF. In DNA, the CDR3 is TGTGCCAGCAGTTACCGAGGGTTCTCCTACGAGCAGTACTTC.

This clonotype showed up just a few times. This chain uses TRBV6-6 with TRBJ2-3; perhaps TRBD2 as D (5 bases). V shed 6 bases and J shed 7 bases, with 11 bases lying between them. CDR1 and CDR2 from the germline V gene are MNHNY and SVGAGI (reference sequence). There are 12 residues in the CDR3. CDR3 amino acids: CASSPLDYTQYF. The DNA of the CDR3 is TGTGCCAGCAGCCCGTTGGACTATACGCAGTATTTT.

This clonotype has more than one count but fewer than ten. V gene TRBV5-1 combines with J gene TRBJ2-5; 12 bases fit TRBD2. Germline CDR1 is SGHRS and CDR2 is YFSETQ. V shed 3 bases, J shed 5 bases, and the junction held 8 bases outside the gene matches. There are 16 residues in the CDR3. The CDR3 sequence: CASSSRLAGAWETQYF. CDR3 DNA sequence: TGCGCCAGCAGCTCACGACTAGCGGGGGCCTGGGAGACCCAGTACTTC.

This chain links TRBV5-1 with TRBJ1-2; 7 bases match TRBD1. Germline lookup yields CDR1 SGHRS and CDR2 YFSETQ. The J segment lost 7 bases and the V segment lost 0 bases, leaving 15 bases of the junction unmatched. This CDR3 is built from 17 residues. The CDR3 loop reads CASSLDTVSRGLRGYTF. CDR3 DNA: TGCGCCAGCAGCTTGGATACTGTTTCAAGGGGGCTTCGTGGCTACACCTTC.